This TCR beta chain was identified in a study of regulatory T cells. At testing, patients were 2 to 39 years old, with reduced naive and increased memory T-cell proportions. The primer mix had 52 TRBV and 13 TRBJ primers. The repertoire was sequenced with immunoSEQ multiplex PCR; TCRdb's copy has only in-frame clones and lacks some. This table holds tens of thousands of clones, over 75% found once. Study-wide findings and caveats: In CD3G-deficient patients, conventional CD4+ T cells were enriched for hydrophobic CDR3 residues at positions 6 and 7.

The CDR3 has 15 residues. Trimming stripped 4 bases from V and 13 bases from J, with 25 bases between. Germline V CDR1 and CDR2: MDHEN, SYDVKM. Worth noting for this clone: Its specificity is unknown.

The chain has TRBV28 and TRBJ1-1; no clear D gene. Sequenced sample: conventional CD4+ T cells sorted from blood. This TCR was sampled from a person aged 18 to 35 with CD3G deficiency. The CDR3 nucleotides read TGTGCCAGCAGTTCAGTAGTAGGAGGAGGGCACGGAAGTTTCTTT. The encoded protein is CASSSVVGGGHGSFF.